This TCR beta chain was documented in a study of shared clonotypes between healthy human individuals. Unsorted PBMC replicate PCRs drew on 250 to 300 ng DNA, representing tens of thousands of T cell genomes. TCRdb keeps only in-frame clones here, not all; method: immunoSEQ multiplex PCR. The sample has about 510,000 clones, about 79% seen once. Within Nashville, Tennessee resided all donors, each a Caucasian adult. The CDR3 loop spans 16 amino acids. Germline lookup yields CDR1 SGHTA and CDR2 FQGNSA. The sequenced material came from PBMCs. This TCR came from a woman between 40 and 50 years old in good health. Some clones in this sample may be carry-over from other donors' samples. This chain links TRBV7-2 with TRBJ2-5, with 8 nucleotides matching TRBD2. The J call could be wrong; TRBJ2-7 is a better fit for the DNA end. Here the CDR3 DNA reads TGTGCCAGCAGCTTAGATGGCGGGAGGCTCTCCTACGAGCAGTACTTC. Residues: CASSLDGGRLSYEQYF.